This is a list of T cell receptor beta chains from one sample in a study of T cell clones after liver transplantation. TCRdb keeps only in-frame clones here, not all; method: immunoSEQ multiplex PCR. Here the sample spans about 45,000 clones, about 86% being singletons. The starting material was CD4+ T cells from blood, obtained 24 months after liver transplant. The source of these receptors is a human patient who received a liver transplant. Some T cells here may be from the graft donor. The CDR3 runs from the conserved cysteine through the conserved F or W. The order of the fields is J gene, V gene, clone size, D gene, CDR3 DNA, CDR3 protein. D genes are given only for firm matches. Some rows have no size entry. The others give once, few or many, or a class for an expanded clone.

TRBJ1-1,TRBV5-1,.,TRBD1,TGCGCCAGCAGCTTCGACAGGGGGAGGACTGAAGCTTTCTTT,CASSFDRGRTEAFF
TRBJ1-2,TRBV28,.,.,TGTGCCAGCAGTTTCCTTCTTGGGACCTATGGCTACACCTTC,CASSFLLGTYGYTF
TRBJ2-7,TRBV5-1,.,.,TGCGCCAGCAGCTTGTCCCGGAGCTCCTACGAGCAGTACTTC,CASSLSRSSYEQYF
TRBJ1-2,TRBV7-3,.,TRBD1,TGTGCCAGCAGCCCAGGACAGGGCCTCTATGGCTACACCTTC,CASSPGQGLYGYTF
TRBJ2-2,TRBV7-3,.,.,TGTGCCAGCAGCCGGGACACCTACACCGGGAAGCTGTTTTTT,CASSRDTYTGKLFF
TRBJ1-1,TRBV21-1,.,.,TGTGCCAGCAGCAAACCGAAGCAGGGGGGACAAGGTACTGAAGCTTTCTTT,CASSKPKQGGQGTEAFF
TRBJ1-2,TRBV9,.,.,TGTGCCAGCAGCGTAGCAACAGCGTCCTATGGCTACACCTTC,CASSVATASYGYTF
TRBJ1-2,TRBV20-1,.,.,TGCAGTGCCGAAGTCCCCTATGGCTACACCTTC,CSAEVPYGYTF
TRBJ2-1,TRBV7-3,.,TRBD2,TGTGCCAGCAGCTCCGGGACTAGCCCCGGTAATGAGCAGTTCTTC,CASSSGTSPGNEQFF
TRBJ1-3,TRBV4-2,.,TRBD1,TGTGCCAGCAGCCAGCCCGACAGGGGTCCTGGAAACACCATATATTTT,CASSQPDRGPGNTIYF
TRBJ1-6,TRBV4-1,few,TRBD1,TGCGCCAGCAGCCAACTTCCAACAGGGGCAAATTCACCCCTCCACTTT,CASSQLPTGANSPLHF